This T cell receptor beta chain was captured in a study of T-cell reconstitution after alpha-beta-depleted transplantation in children. This clonotype came up many times. Unique molecular identifiers were built into the TCRbeta library. TCRdb passed the PCR reads through MiXCR, listing each CDR3 protein once. The sample yields roughly 670,000 distinct CDR3 sequences, 13% seen once. The material was PBMCs, obtained before TCRalphabeta/CD19-depleted stem cell transplant. The TCR originated in a girl between 2 and 10 years old with congenital amegakaryocytic thrombocytopenia, due to receive a stem cell transplant.

CDR3 protein: CASSLGQLSYEQYF. DNA of the CDR3: TGCGCCAGCAGCCTAGGACAGCTCTCCTACGAGCAGTACTTC. The chain combines TRBV5-1 with TRBJ2-7; D may be TRBD1 (6 bases). The CDR3 consists of 14 residues. Looked up from germline, CDR1 is SGHRS and CDR2 is YFSETQ. V lost 4 bases to trimming and J lost 0 bases, with 11 bases between them.